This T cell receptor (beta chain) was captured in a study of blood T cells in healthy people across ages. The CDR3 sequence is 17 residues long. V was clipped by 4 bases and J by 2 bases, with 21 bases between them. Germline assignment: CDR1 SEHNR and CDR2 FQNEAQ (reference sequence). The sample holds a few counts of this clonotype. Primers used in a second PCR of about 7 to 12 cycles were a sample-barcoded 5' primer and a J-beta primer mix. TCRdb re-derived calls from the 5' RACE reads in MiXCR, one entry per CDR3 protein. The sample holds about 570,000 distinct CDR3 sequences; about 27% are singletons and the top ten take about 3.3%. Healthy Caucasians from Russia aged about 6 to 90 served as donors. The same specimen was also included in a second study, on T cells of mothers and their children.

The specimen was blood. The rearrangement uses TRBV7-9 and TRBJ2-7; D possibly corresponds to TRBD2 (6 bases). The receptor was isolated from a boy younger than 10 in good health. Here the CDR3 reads CASSSPLSGGQTYEQYF. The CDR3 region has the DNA TGTGCCAGCAGCTCCCCTCTCTCTGGAGGGCAAACCTACGAGCAGTACTTC.